A single sample is the source of the 10 T cell receptor beta chains below, sequenced in a study of memory CD4+ T cells and cytomegalovirus serostatus. The sort gate was single viable CD3+CD4+CD8-CD45RO+ cells for memory CD4+ T cells. TCRdb's copy holds only in-frame clones and misses some; the assay was immunoSEQ multiplex PCR. Among tens of thousands of clones listed, 75% to 85% were seen once. Sequencing used memory CD4+ T cells from blood. Receptor source: an adult in good health and CMV-seronegative.

The rearrangement uses TRBV10-3 and TRBJ2-1; 9 bases agree with TRBD1. V lost 3 bases, J lost 4 bases, and 4 bases stayed unmatched. CDR1 and CDR2 (germline): ENHRY, SYGVKD. CDR3 length equals 15 residues. This CDR3 reads CAISDWTGVYNEQFF. CDR3 coding DNA: TGTGCCATCAGTGATTGGACAGGGGTATACAATGAGCAGTTCTTC.

To note about this clone: At the DNA level, this CDR3 is encoded by other sequences in the same sample as well. The V call is TRBV2, the J call TRBJ1-1; no reliable D call. Trimming stripped 4 bases from V and 1 base from J, with 7 bases between. The CDR3 length is 13 residues. CDR1 is SNHLY, CDR2 FYNNEI, per germline. CDR3 coding DNA: TGTGCCAGCAGTGTTGCCCCGAACACTGAAGCTTTCTTT. Translating gives CASSVAPNTEAFF.

The chain joins TRBV7-2 to TRBJ1-1; TRBD1 agrees at 8 bases. CDR1 and CDR2 (germline): SGHTA, FQGNSA. After removal of 3 bases from V and 10 bases from J, the junction contained 13 bases not matched to a gene. The CDR3 spans 15 residues. Here the CDR3 reads CASSFAPGQGKGAFF. The DNA of the CDR3 is TGTGCCAGCAGCTTCGCTCCCGGACAGGGTAAGGGAGCTTTCTTT.

The chain employs TRBV9 and TRBJ2-3, with TRBD2 matching over 7 bases. This CDR3 region has 16 residues. The V segment lost 4 bases and the J segment 5 bases; nucleotides outside the gene matches: 13. Germline assignment: CDR1 SGDLS and CDR2 YYNGEE. CDR3 nucleotides: TGTGCCAGCAGCCCCCTGGGCGGGAGCGAAGGAGATACGCAGTATTTT. It yields the protein CASSPLGGSEGDTQYF.

CDR3 protein: CASKGTASGNTIYF. The DNA of the CDR3 is TGTGCCAGCAAGGGGACAGCCTCTGGAAACACCATATATTTT. The genes are TRBV2 and TRBJ1-3; 7 nucleotides agree with TRBD1. Germline V gene data show CDR1 as SNHLY and CDR2 as FYNNEI. The CDR3 extends over 14 amino acids. The junction had 3 bases not matched to a gene; V was cut back by 7 bases and J by 0 bases.

This chain uses TRBV7-2 with TRBJ2-3; no clear D gene. The CDR3 runs 13 residues. Trimming shortened V by 1 base and J by 9 bases, and 11 bases separated the two germline ends. Germline-derived CDR1 and CDR2 are SGHTA and FQGNSA. This CDR3 reads CASSLEDGATQYF. The CDR3 DNA follows: TGTGCCAGCAGCTTAGAGGACGGTGCAACGCAGTATTTT.

The chain has TRBV6-1 and TRBJ1-4; 9 positions agree with TRBD1. The CDR3 contains 14 residues. Germline values: CDR1 MNHNS, CDR2 SASEGT. Unmatched junction bases numbered 7, after V lost 6 bases and J lost 8 bases. The CDR3 DNA sequence: TGTGCCAGCAGCTCCCGGGACAGGGACGAAAAACTGTTTTTT. Protein: CASSSRDRDEKLFF.

This chain connects TRBV19 to TRBJ1-2; 10 bases fit TRBD1. The CDR3 has 14 amino acids. The junction had 6 bases not matched to a gene; V was cut back by 6 bases and J by 5 bases. Germline CDR1 reads LNHDA; CDR2 reads SQIVND (reference sequence). DNA of the CDR3: TGTGCCAGTAGGGGACAGGGGTTTGGTTATGGCTACACCTTC. Its translation is CASRGQGFGYGYTF. The full variable domain, rest sourced from reference TRBV19 and TRBJ1-2, is DGGITQSPKYLFRKEGQNVTLSCEQNLNHDAMYWYRQDPGQGLRLIYYSQIVNDFQKGDIAEGYSVSREKKESFPLTVTSAQKNPTAFYLCASRGQGFGYGYTFGSGTRLTVV.

This clone was counted a few times. The chain carries TRBV27 and TRBJ1-5; D not certain. V was shortened by 5 bases and J by 3 bases, with 14 bases between the two germline ends. Germline loops: CDR1 MNHEY, CDR2 SMNVEV (reference sequence). The CDR3 is 15 amino acids. The CDR3 region is CASSAGWQDNQPQHF. As DNA, the CDR3 is TGTGCCAGCAGTGCCGGATGGCAGGACAATCAGCCCCAGCATTTT.

This chain links TRBV11-3 with TRBJ2-3; D is ambiguous. This CDR3 comprises 13 residues. The V gene lost 1 base and the J gene lost 4 bases, with 6 bases spanning the gap. Looked up from germline, CDR1 is SGHNT and CDR2 is YENEEA. The CDR3 nucleotides are TGTGCCAGCAGCTTAGGAAGCCCAGATACGCAGTATTTT. Amino acid sequence: CASSLGSPDTQYF.